These 2 T cell receptor beta chains were sequenced from one sample in a study of beta chain features in type 1 diabetes. The entirety of the isolated RNA underwent reverse transcription, so expressed TCRB transcripts were sequenced. Measured with immunoSEQ multiplex PCR; TCRdb has only the in-frame clones, and not every one. Here the sample spans hundreds of thousands of clones, roughly 11% being singletons. The source material was naive CD4+ T cells from blood. The receptors were sampled from a young woman in good health.

V and J are TRBV15 and TRBJ2-2; D unclear. This CDR3 is 15 amino acids long. Per germline, CDR1 LNHNV and CDR2 YYDKDF (reference sequence). V was cut by 0 bases and J by 0 bases, with 5 bases left in between. The CDR3 protein is CATSRDKPNTGELFF. The CDR3 bases are TGTGCCACCAGCAGAGATAAACCGAACACCGGGGAGCTGTTTTTT.

This chain uses TRBV9 with TRBJ2-3; 7 bases map to TRBD1. The V segment lost 1 base and the J segment 2 bases; nucleotides outside the gene matches: 7. The CDR3 consists of 16 residues. Germline V gives CDR1 SGDLS, CDR2 YYNGEE. The DNA of the CDR3 is TGTGCCAGCAGCGTACTTCGGGACAGCTACACAGATACGCAGTATTTT. Protein sequence: CASSVLRDSYTDTQYF.